This entry lists 20 T cell receptor beta chains sequenced from one sample in a study of cytomegalovirus exposure and HLA in healthy donors. A multiplex PCR was run with 60 Vbeta primers and 13 Jbeta primers. Assay: immunoSEQ multiplex PCR; the TCRdb copy retains only in-frame clones and omits some. The data show roughly 100,000 clones, with over 65% seen just once and roughly 8.2% held by the top ten. Sequenced input: PBMCs. The receptors come from a man in his forties in good health and CMV-seropositive.

The V gene is TRBV19, the J gene TRBJ2-2; 7 nucleotides line up with TRBD1. The CDR3 covers 12 residues. V trimming: 8 bases; J trimming: 4 bases; junction bases outside the gene matches: 1. Germline CDR1 and CDR2: LNHDA and SQIVND (reference sequence). For the CDR3, the DNA is TGTGCCAGTTACAGGGGCACCGGGGAGCTGTTTTTT. Residues: CASYRGTGELFF.

This clone was seen a handful of times. The chain joins TRBV6-1 to TRBJ2-1, with 11 bases matching TRBD2. This CDR3 has 15 residues. Germline CDR1 reads MNHNS; CDR2 reads SASEGT. The junction had 1 base not matched to a gene; V was cut back by 0 bases and J by 6 bases. CDR3 DNA: TGTGCCAGCAGTGAAGCTAGCGGGGGGGCCAATGAGCAGTTCTTC. It encodes CASSEASGGANEQFF.

The gene calls are TRBV29-1 and TRBJ1-2; 9 bases map to TRBD1. The CDR3 is 13 residues long. The ends lost 8 bases at V and 7 bases at J; junction bases unmatched: 11. The germline V gene has CDR1 SQVTM and CDR2 ANQGSEA. The CDR3 here is CSIRDREYRGYTF. In nucleotides, the CDR3 is TGCAGCATCCGGGACAGGGAGTATCGTGGCTACACCTTC.

This chain links TRBV27 with TRBJ1-1; D might be TRBD1 (5 bases). The CDR3 covers 15 residues. With 2 bases removed from V and 4 bases from J, the gap between germline ends came to 14 bases. Germline CDR1 reads MNHEY; CDR2 reads SMNVEV (reference sequence). CDR3 DNA: TGTGCCAGCAGTTTACCGCAGGGTTGGTCCACTGAAGCTTTCTTT. Translated, it gives CASSLPQGWSTEAFF.

The chain carries TRBV28 and TRBJ2-7; D is possibly TRBD1 (5 bases). This CDR3 region has 13 residues. The germline gives CDR1 MDHEN, CDR2 SYDVKM. The ends were cut back, 8 bases at V and 7 bases at J, with 18 bases in the middle. CDR3 in DNA: TGTGCCAGCTACTCGACAGAGCCTAGGGAGCAGTACTTC. Translation: CASYSTEPREQYF.

The chain uses TRBV5-1 and TRBJ2-7, with TRBD1 matching 7 bases. The CDR3 totals 15 residues. Germline V gene sequence: CDR1 SGHRS, CDR2 YFSETQ. V was clipped by 0 bases and J by 5 bases; unmatched bases: 8. The CDR3 loop reads CASSLGGGPFNEQYF. The CDR3 DNA reads as TGCGCCAGCAGCTTGGGAGGGGGCCCCTTCAACGAGCAGTACTTC.

This clone turned up a few times. The V gene is TRBV5-8, the J gene TRBJ2-6, with TRBD1 identical over 7 bases. The CDR3 covers 19 residues. Germline V gene data show CDR1 as SGHTS and CDR2 as YDEGEE. The V and J ends lost 0 bases and 2 bases, in that order; junction bases with no gene match: 11. CDR3 protein: CASSLGVPYDRAGANVLTF. In nucleotides, the CDR3 is TGTGCCAGCAGCTTGGGGGTACCCTATGACAGGGCTGGGGCCAACGTCCTGACTTTC.

This clone was detected only a few times. This chain joins TRBV19 and TRBJ2-7; possibly TRBD2 for D (6 bases). The germline gives CDR1 LNHDA, CDR2 SQIVND (reference sequence). V was clipped by 5 bases and J by 1 base, with 18 bases between them. The CDR3 has 16 amino acids. The CDR3 region has the DNA TGTGCCAGTAGTCCTGAGCTCGCGGAGGGATCCTACGAGCAGTACTTC. Its translation is CASSPELAEGSYEQYF.

V and J are TRBV7-6 and TRBJ2-3; maybe TRBD2 (5 bases). Germline loops: CDR1 SGHVS, CDR2 FNYEAQ. V was trimmed by 1 base and J by 3 bases, leaving 32 bases between them. The CDR3 length is 22 residues. The CDR3 nucleotides read TGTGCCAGCAGCTTAGTCGCGGTCCCTAACAGATACAACCGTAAGCGGACAGATACGCAGTATTTT. This codes for CASSLVAVPNRYNRKRTDTQYF.

V and J are TRBV27 and TRBJ1-6, with a weak D call TRBD1 (5 bases). Per the germline V gene, CDR1 is MNHEY and CDR2 is SMNVEV (reference sequence). This CDR3 is built from 15 residues. V lost 6 bases, J lost 4 bases, and 13 bases lay in between. The CDR3 reads CASSPGGKYNSPLHF. CDR3 DNA: TGTGCCAGCAGCCCCGGGGGGAAATATAATTCACCCCTCCACTTT.

The gene calls are TRBV2 and TRBJ1-5; D is uncertain. Germline V gene data show CDR1 as SNHLY and CDR2 as FYNNEI. V was shortened by 1 base and J by 3 bases, with 7 bases between the two germline ends. This CDR3 has 14 amino acids. CDR3 nucleotide sequence: TGTGCCAGCAGTGAAGAACGGTTCAATCAGCCCCAGCATTTT. Its protein is CASSEERFNQPQHF.

The V gene is TRBV14, the J gene TRBJ2-7; D perhaps matches TRBD2 (5 bases). Trimming removed 6 bases from V and 2 bases from J, with 17 bases in between. The germline V gene encodes CDR1 SGHDN and CDR2 FVKESK. The CDR3 covers 15 residues. CDR3 DNA: TGTGCCAGCAGTCGTCAGGACGGGAAAGCCTACGAGCAGTACTTC. Its translation is CASSRQDGKAYEQYF.

V gene TRBV5-4 combines with J gene TRBJ2-7; 13 nucleotides match TRBD2. There are 18 residues in the CDR3. Trimming at V came to 2 bases and at J to 4 bases, leaving 12 bases not matched to a gene. Germline V CDR1 and CDR2: SGHNT, YYREEE (reference sequence). The CDR3 sequence is CASSFGPGTSGKGYEQYF. The DNA for the CDR3 is TGTGCCAGCAGCTTTGGACCTGGGACTAGCGGGAAAGGGTACGAGCAGTACTTC.

V usage is TRBV28 and J usage is TRBJ1-5, with D perhaps TRBD1 (6 bases). This CDR3 region has 12 residues. The germline V gene has CDR1 MDHEN and CDR2 SYDVKM. Trimming stripped 5 bases from V and 7 bases from J, with 9 bases between. CDR3 coding DNA: TGTGCCAGCAGTCCTGGGGGCCAGCCCCAGCATTTT. This codes for CASSPGGQPQHF.

This clone was counted a few times. The rearrangement links TRBV27 to TRBJ1-5; D unclear. CDR1 MNHEY and CDR2 SMNVEV come from the germline V gene (reference sequence). Trimming stripped 5 bases from V and 7 bases from J, with 9 bases between. The length of the CDR3 is 12 residues. CDR3 in DNA: TGTGCCAGCAGTACGGGAGAGCAGCCCCAGCATTTT. Amino acids: CASSTGEQPQHF.

The chain links TRBV6-6 to TRBJ1-2; 11 nucleotides align to TRBD1. This CDR3 has 14 amino acids. Germline trimming cut 4 bases from V and 8 bases from J; bases unmatched to any gene: 6. CDR1 MNHNY and CDR2 SVGAGI come from the germline V gene (reference sequence). CDR3 nucleotide sequence: TGTGCCAGCAGTTCTACCGGGACAGGGGGAGGCTACACCTTC. As protein: CASSSTGTGGGYTF.

The chain uses TRBV11-3 and TRBJ2-3; D might be TRBD1 (5 bases). Germline CDR1 SGHNT, CDR2 YENEEA. V lost 4 bases and J lost 5, with 19 bases in between. This CDR3 is built from 16 residues. The CDR3 here is CASSSRQSTLGDTQYF. The CDR3 DNA follows: TGTGCCAGCAGCTCACGACAGAGTACATTGGGAGATACGCAGTATTTT.

This clone came up once. The genes are TRBV7-6 and TRBJ1-3; a weak D match, TRBD1 (5 bases). Germline assignment: CDR1 SGHVS and CDR2 FNYEAQ. The CDR3 is 14 residues long. V was shortened by 1 base and J by 2 bases, with 6 bases between the two germline ends. The CDR3 reads CASSLGTTGNTIYF. CDR3 nucleotides: TGTGCCAGCAGCTTAGGGACAACTGGAAACACCATATATTTT.

The CDR3 DNA follows: TGTGCCAGCAGTTACTCGACCCAGGGGGCCCGGGAGACCCAGTACTTC. Residues: CASSYSTQGARETQYF. The chain links TRBV6-6 to TRBJ2-5; 8 bases map to TRBD1. The junction had 8 bases not matched to a gene; V was cut back by 0 bases and J by 5 bases. Germline values: CDR1 MNHNY, CDR2 SVGAGI (reference sequence). The CDR3 loop spans 16 amino acids.

The chain employs TRBV6-1 and TRBJ1-1, with a weak D call TRBD1 (6 bases). V was clipped by 6 bases and J by 4 bases, with 18 bases between them. The V gene's germline CDR1 is MNHNS and CDR2 SASEGT. The CDR3 contains 15 residues. The CDR3 region has the DNA TGTGCCAGCAGAATCAAATCCGGGACACCCACTGAAGCTTTCTTT. Protein sequence: CASRIKSGTPTEAFF.